A selection of T cell receptor beta chains follows, all from one sample in a study of blood T cell repertoires in COVID-19. Sequencing was performed with immunoSEQ multiplex PCR; in TCRdb, only in-frame clones are kept and a portion is missing. This sample has approximately 160,000 clones, with about 86% found just once. Material for sequencing was peripheral blood. The source is a man in his fifties or sixties with active or convalescent COVID-19. CDR3s include the opening cysteine and the closing phenylalanine or tryptophan. The D gene is left open where the match is weak. Not every row has a clone size; where given, it reads once, few, many or a size class.

>NA|NA|TRBJ1-2|TRBV24-1
CATSETGRGKGYTF
TGTGCCACCAGTGAAACCGGGAGGGGAAAGGGCTACACCTTC
>NA|NA|TRBJ2-3|TRBV7-2
CASPGGSSTDTQYF
TGTGCCAGCCCTGGGGGGTCTAGCACAGATACGCAGTATTTT
>NA|NA|TRBJ2-7|TRBV18
CASSPRNPGHTYEQYF
TGTGCCAGCTCACCAAGAAACCCGGGACATACCTACGAGCAGTACTTC
>NA|NA|TRBJ2-7|TRBV4-2
CASSQGGGTYEQYF
TGTGCCAGCAGCCAAGGAGGGGGTACCTACGAGCAGTACTTC
>few|NA|TRBJ1-4|TRBV11-2
CASSPRGGRTNEKLFF
TGTGCCAGCAGCCCCCGAGGGGGTCGAACTAATGAAAAACTGTTTTTT
>NA|TRBD1|TRBJ1-1|TRBV6-5
CASRRDRGRTEAFF
TGTGCCAGCAGACGGGACAGGGGGCGAACTGAAGCTTTCTTT
>NA|NA|TRBJ1-5|TRBV6-5
CATTDFEGVDQPQHF
TGTGCCACAACCGACTTCGAAGGGGTGGATCAGCCCCAGCATTTT
>few|TRBD1|TRBJ1-1|TRBV27
CASSLHRGLSTEAFF
TGTGCCAGCAGTTTACACAGGGGGCTTAGCACTGAAGCTTTCTTT
>NA|NA|TRBJ2-7|TRBV5-5
CASSLVAGAHREQYF
TGTGCCAGCAGCTTGGTGGCAGGGGCCCACCGCGAGCAGTACTTC
>NA|TRBD2|TRBJ2-1|TRBV30
CAWSVRAGGPEFF
TGTGCCTGGAGTGTACGAGCGGGAGGGCCGGAGTTCTTC
>NA|NA|TRBJ2-1|TRBV7-2
CASSLVRTVSSYNEQFF
TGTGCCAGCAGCTTAGTGCGGACTGTCAGCTCCTACAATGAGCAGTTCTTC
>NA|NA|TRBJ2-7|TRBV11-1
CASSLEPSRQYF
TGTGCCAGCAGCTTAGAGCCTAGCCGGCAGTACTTC
>few|NA|TRBJ2-5|TRBV27
CASSFDRYQETQYF
TGTGCCAGCAGTTTCGACAGGTACCAAGAGACCCAGTACTTC
>once|NA|TRBJ1-2|TRBV12-3/TRBV12-4
CASSFEMFGYTF
TGTGCCAGCAGTTTTGAGATGTTTGGCTACACCTTC
>few|TRBD1|TRBJ2-3|TRBV7-7
CASSVGGRSTQYF
TGTGCTAGCAGCGTAGGGGGCAGGAGTACGCAGTATTTT
>few|NA|TRBJ2-1|TRBV7-3
CASSKWGGAEYNEQFF
TGTGCCAGCAGCAAGTGGGGCGGGGCCGAATACAATGAGCAGTTCTTC
>NA|TRBD2|TRBJ2-3|TRBV3-1/TRBV3-2
CASSPWGSGFTDTQYF
TGTGCCAGCAGTCCCTGGGGTAGCGGGTTCACAGATACGCAGTATTTT
>NA|NA|TRBJ2-5|TRBV6-5
CASSYVGGQETQYF
TGTGCCAGCAGTTACGTCGGGGGACAAGAGACCCAGTACTTC
>NA|NA|TRBJ2-5|TRBV24-1
CATSPPQQETQYF
TGTGCCACCAGTCCCCCCCAGCAAGAGACCCAGTACTTC
>NA|NA|TRBJ1-3|TRBV9
CASSVFAASSGNTIYF
TGTGCCAGCAGCGTATTTGCGGCCAGCTCCGGAAACACCATATATTTT
>NA|NA|TRBJ1-5|TRBV29-1
CSVAEGENQPQHF
TGCAGCGTTGCGGAGGGTGAAAATCAGCCCCAGCATTTT
>NA|TRBD2|TRBJ2-2|TRBV18
CASSSTSGNTGELFF
TGTGCCAGCTCATCGACTAGCGGGAACACCGGGGAGCTGTTTTTT
>NA|NA|TRBJ2-1|TRBV5-1
CASSPGGGSSSYNEQFF
TGCGCCAGCAGCCCCGGGGGCGGGAGTAGCTCCTACAATGAGCAGTTCTTC
>NA|NA|TRBJ1-1|TRBV27
CASSLIPYSSTEAFF
TGTGCCAGCAGTTTAATTCCGTACAGTAGCACTGAAGCTTTCTTT
>NA|TRBD2|TRBJ2-5|TRBV27
CASSLVSSGVRSQYF
TGTGCCAGCAGTTTAGTGTCTAGCGGGGTCCGTTCCCAGTACTTC
>NA|NA|TRBJ1-1|TRBV6-9
CASKPDSMNTEAFF
TGTGCCAGCAAACCTGACAGCATGAACACTGAAGCTTTCTTT
>once|NA|TRBJ2-7|TRBV3-1/TRBV3-2
CASSEDFEASYEQYF
TGTGCCAGCAGCGAAGACTTCGAAGCATCCTACGAGCAGTACTTC
>NA|NA|TRBJ2-5|TRBV5-4
CASSLGPIQETQYF
TGTGCCAGCAGCTTGGGGCCGATCCAAGAGACCCAGTACTTC
>NA|TRBD2|TRBJ2-3|TRBV5-4
CASSVGSGGATDTQYF
TGTGCCAGCAGCGTCGGAAGCGGGGGGGCCACAGATACGCAGTATTTT
>few|TRBD2|TRBJ2-1|TRBV7-2
CASSSPRGLAALRDEQFF
TGTGCCAGCAGCTCACCTAGAGGACTAGCGGCTCTTCGGGATGAGCAGTTCTTC
>NA|NA|TRBJ1-1|TRBV9
CASSVWAGPGTEAFF
TGTGCCAGCAGCGTTTGGGCAGGCCCGGGAACTGAAGCTTTCTTT
>NA|NA|TRBJ1-3|TRBV19
CASSISGHFYSGNTIYF
TGTGCCAGTAGTATAAGTGGACACTTTTACTCTGGAAACACCATATATTTT
>few|NA|TRBJ2-2|TRBV6-4
CASSGQGTGELFF
TGTGCCAGCAGTGGGCAGGGGACCGGGGAGCTGTTTTTT
>NA|TRBD2|TRBJ2-1|TRBV7-7
CASSLVEWRGDNEQFF
TGTGCTAGCAGCTTAGTAGAGTGGCGGGGGGACAATGAGCAGTTCTTC
>NA|NA|TRBJ2-7|TRBV27
CASSLGQTLYEQYF
TGTGCCAGCAGTTTAGGACAGACCCTCTACGAGCAGTACTTC
>few|TRBD1|TRBJ1-2|TRBV19
CASRRTNRDRAPRGYTF
TGTGCCAGTAGGAGAACAAACCGGGACAGGGCCCCGAGGGGCTACACCTTC
>once|NA|TRBJ2-7|TRBV10-3
CAIRIDSSYEQYF
TGTGCCATCAGGATCGACAGCTCCTACGAGCAGTACTTC
>NA|TRBD2|TRBJ2-5|TRBV30
CAWSAKRESPGETQYF
TGTGCCTGGAGTGCCAAGCGGGAGTCCCCTGGGGAGACCCAGTACTTC
>NA|NA|TRBJ2-2|TRBV5-4
CASSKTDNTGELFF
TGTGCCAGCAGCAAGACAGATAACACCGGGGAGCTGTTTTTT
>NA|TRBD1|TRBJ2-1|TRBV24-1
CATSGQGAGNEQFF
TGTGCCACCAGTGGACAGGGGGCCGGCAATGAGCAGTTCTTC
>NA|TRBD1|TRBJ1-6|TRBV6-2/TRBV6-3
CASSYLQGATSPLHF
TGTGCCAGCAGTTATCTCCAGGGGGCGACTTCACCCCTCCACTTT
>NA|NA|TRBJ1-2|TRBV19
CASMRGAYGYTF
TGTGCCAGTATGCGGGGCGCCTATGGCTACACCTTC
>few|NA|TRBJ1-5|TRBV11-2
CASSWGQSNQPQHF
TGTGCCAGCAGCTGGGGACAAAGCAATCAGCCCCAGCATTTT
>NA|NA|TRBJ1-3|TRBV7-9
CASSPTSSGNTIYF
TGTGCCAGCAGCCCAACTTCCTCTGGAAACACCATATATTTT
>NA|NA|TRBJ1-2|TRBV5-4
CASSLDGTPGRGYTF
TGTGCCAGCAGCTTGGATGGGACCCCCGGGAGGGGCTACACCTTC